The rows below give T cell receptor beta chains drawn from one sample of a study of identical twins. TCRdb reprocessed the 5' RACE reads with MiXCR, giving one entry per CDR3 protein. The data contain 600,000 to 700,000 distinct CDR3 sequences, around 20% of them singletons. These data were also filed under a second study, of T cells expressing NK-cell markers.

Specimen: PBMCs. Receptor source: a woman between 18 and 30 years old in good health. Each CDR3 is given with its conserved first and last residue. The order of the fields is J gene, V gene, D gene, CDR3 protein. A D gene is named only where the DNA matches it firmly.

J: TRBJ1-6
V: TRBV3-1
D: .
CDR3: CASSQDRRFNSPLHF

J: TRBJ2-2
V: TRBV27
D: TRBD2
CDR3: CASSFGGFLNTGELFF

J: TRBJ2-6
V: TRBV6-5
D: .
CDR3: CASSYSPLGGSGANVLTF

J: TRBJ1-1
V: TRBV6-2/TRBV6-3
D: TRBD1
CDR3: CASSKWTGDTEAFF

J: TRBJ2-7
V: TRBV5-1
D: .
CDR3: CASSLGWVDEQYF

J: TRBJ1-2
V: TRBV20-1
D: .
CDR3: CSAVNPGFAYGYTF

J: TRBJ2-1
V: TRBV20-1
D: TRBD1
CDR3: CSARVGTGGSYNEQFF

J: TRBJ2-2
V: TRBV20-1
D: .
CDR3: CSARPRLANTGELFF

J: TRBJ1-2
V: TRBV5-6
D: TRBD1
CDR3: CASTPPRGHTNYGYTF

J: TRBJ2-2
V: TRBV5-6
D: TRBD1
CDR3: CASSFQGQKYTGELFF

J: TRBJ2-1
V: TRBV5-1
D: .
CDR3: CASGHGQSYNEQFF

J: TRBJ2-3
V: TRBV20-1
D: TRBD1
CDR3: CSASSGGHTDTQYF

J: TRBJ1-1
V: TRBV2
D: .
CDR3: CASSEAGQTEAFF